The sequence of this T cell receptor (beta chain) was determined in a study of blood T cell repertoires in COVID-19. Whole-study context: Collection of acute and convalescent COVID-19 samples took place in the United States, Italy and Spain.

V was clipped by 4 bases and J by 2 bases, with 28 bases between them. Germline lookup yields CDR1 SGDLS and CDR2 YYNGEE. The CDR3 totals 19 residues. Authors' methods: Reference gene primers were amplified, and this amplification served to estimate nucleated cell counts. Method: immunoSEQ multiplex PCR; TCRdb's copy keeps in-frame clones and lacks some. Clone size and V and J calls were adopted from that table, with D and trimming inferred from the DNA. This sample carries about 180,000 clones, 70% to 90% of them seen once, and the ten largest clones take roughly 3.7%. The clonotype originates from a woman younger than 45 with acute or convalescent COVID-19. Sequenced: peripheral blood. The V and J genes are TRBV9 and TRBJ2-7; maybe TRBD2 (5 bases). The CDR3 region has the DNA TGTGCCAGCAGCCCTAGCCCCGCTCGGGGTGTGACGGGGACCTACGAGCAGTACTTC. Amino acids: CASSPSPARGVTGTYEQYF.